The 28 T cell receptor beta chains listed next were all sequenced from one sample in a study of type 1 regulatory T cells. These receptors are not linked to any known antigen. MiXCR, run by TCRdb on the reads, gives a single entry per CDR3 protein. The sample lists roughly 40,000 distinct CDR3 sequences; 10% to 15% were seen once. Sequenced material: cultured non-Tr1 T cells, either the whole culture or a sorted T cell fraction (not recorded which). These receptors all come from a human donor in good health.

This clonotype has ten or more counts. CDR3 sequence: CATHGTRAEAFF. DNA for the CDR3: TGTGCTACGCATGGGACTCGAGCCGAAGCTTTCTTT. This rearrangement joins TRBV10-3 to TRBJ1-1, with D maybe TRBD1 (5 bases). This CDR3 is built from 12 residues. Germline CDR1 and CDR2: ENHRY and SYGVKD.

This clonotype has just a few counts. This chain links TRBV19 with TRBJ1-5; 8 bases fit TRBD1. The germline CDR1 and CDR2 sequences are LNHDA and SQIVND (reference sequence). The CDR3 runs to 15 residues. V lost 4 bases, J lost 6 bases, and 8 bases stayed unmatched. CDR3 protein: CASSTGQGGGQPQHF. The CDR3 nucleotides are TGTGCCAGTAGTACCGGACAGGGAGGGGGTCAGCCCCAGCATTTT.

This clonotype was seen a handful of times. This chain joins TRBV10-3 and TRBJ1-2; 8 positions agree with TRBD1. The ends lost 0 bases at V and 4 bases at J; junction bases unmatched: 1. CDR1 and CDR2 from the germline V gene are ENHRY and SYGVKD. This CDR3 has 14 residues. The CDR3 loop is CAISESGQVYGYTF. The CDR3 nucleotides are TGTGCCATCAGTGAGTCGGGACAGGTCTATGGCTACACCTTC.

Ten or more counts support this clonotype. The chain recombines TRBV12-3 or TRBV12-4 with TRBJ2-7; 8 nucleotides agree with TRBD2. V lost 4 bases to trimming and J lost 2 bases; unmatched junction nucleotides: 13. This CDR3 contains 17 residues. The CDR3, as DNA: TGTGCCAGCAGTTCGTTAGCGGGGTCGACAGCAGCCTACGAGCAGTACTTC. Translation gives CASSSLAGSTAAYEQYF.

Ten or more counts support this clonotype. The V gene is TRBV7-3, the J gene TRBJ2-3; 9 bases line up with TRBD2. The CDR3 runs 14 residues. CDR1 and CDR2 from the germline V gene are SGHTA and FQGTGA. V was pared by 5 bases and J by 2 bases, with 2 bases of the junction left unmatched. The CDR3 spells CASSLAGTTDTQYF. The CDR3 DNA reads as TGTGCCAGCAGCCTAGCGGGGACCACAGATACGCAGTATTTT.

The chain uses TRBV29-1 and TRBJ1-1; 9 positions match TRBD1. The V gene's germline CDR1 is SQVTM and CDR2 ANQGSEA. The CDR3 loop spans 11 amino acids. The V and J ends lost 7 bases and 6 bases, in that order; junction bases with no gene match: 3. The CDR3 here is CSGGQGAEAFF. The DNA of the CDR3 is TGCAGCGGGGGACAGGGCGCTGAAGCTTTCTTT. Variable domain in full (rest from reference TRBV29-1 and TRBJ1-1): SAVISQKPSRDICQRGTSLTIQCQVDSQVTMMFWYRQQPGQSLTLIATANQGSEATYESGFVIDKFPISRPNLTFSTLTVSNMSPEDSSIYLCSGGQGAEAFFGQGTRLTVV.

This clonotype rates as medium-sized. The rearrangement uses TRBV27 and TRBJ2-6, with D unresolved. This CDR3 is 14 amino acids long. Looked up from germline, CDR1 is MNHEY and CDR2 is SMNVEV (reference sequence). Trimming removed 8 bases from V and 2 bases from J, with 10 bases in between. The DNA of the CDR3 is TGTGCCAGCCGATCCTTGGCTGGGGCCAACGTCCTGACTTTC. Translated, it gives CASRSLAGANVLTF.

This clonotype has just a few counts. The chain recombines TRBV12-3 or TRBV12-4 with TRBJ2-4, with 8 nucleotides matching TRBD1. The trim removed 5 bases at V and 1 base at J, leaving 1 base unmatched. The CDR3 loop spans 14 amino acids. The CDR3 here is CASSRDRAKNIQYF. In nucleotides, the CDR3 is TGTGCCAGCAGTCGGGACAGGGCCAAAAACATTCAGTACTTC.

Only a few counts were recorded for this clonotype. This chain connects TRBV2 to TRBJ1-1; D is perhaps TRBD1 (5 bases). Trimming removed 6 bases at V and 0 bases at J, with 11 bases between. CDR3 length: 14 amino acids. From germline, CDR1 is SNHLY and CDR2 FYNNEI. The CDR3 DNA is TGTGCCAGCAGGGAGGGGCTGATGAACACTGAAGCTTTCTTT. This sequence encodes CASREGLMNTEAFF.

This clonotype was counted ten times or more. This chain links TRBV15 with TRBJ2-1; 7 bases are shared with TRBD1. The CDR3 length is 16 residues. The J segment lost 2 bases and the V segment lost 8 bases, leaving 12 bases of the junction unmatched. The germline gives CDR1 LNHNV, CDR2 YYDKDF (reference sequence). CDR3 DNA: TGTGCCACCCGAGGGGGCTCCCAATCTCCCTACAATGAGCAGTTCTTC. It translates to CATRGGSQSPYNEQFF.

The chain uses TRBV7-9 and TRBJ2-2; 10 bases are a match to TRBD2. The CDR3 has 16 amino acids. Looked up from germline, CDR1 is SEHNR and CDR2 is FQNEAQ (reference sequence). Trimming cost V 4 bases and J 2 bases; bases outside gene matches: 4. CDR3 in DNA: TGTGCCAGCAGCTCGTGGACTAGCGGAAACACCGGGGAGCTGTTTTTT. This sequence encodes CASSSWTSGNTGELFF.

The gene calls are TRBV20-1 and TRBJ1-4, with 7 bases aligning to TRBD1. This CDR3 comprises 15 residues. The V and J ends lost 1 base and 4 bases, in that order; junction bases with no gene match: 6. Germline values: CDR1 DFQATT, CDR2 SNEGSKA (reference sequence). CDR3 DNA: TGCAGTGCTAGAGCGGCAGGGGGGAGTAATGAAAAACTGTTTTTT. Translation gives CSARAAGGSNEKLFF.

The V and J genes are TRBV5-4 and TRBJ2-4; 8 bases are a match to TRBD2. The CDR3 runs to 14 residues. V was clipped by 6 bases and J by 5 bases; unmatched bases: 7. Germline CDR1 SGHNT, CDR2 YYREEE (reference sequence). The CDR3 coding sequence is TGTGCCAGCACTCTAGCGGGTCGGGAAAACATTCAGTACTTC. As protein: CASTLAGRENIQYF.

The V gene is TRBV7-9, the J gene TRBJ2-7, with TRBD1 identical over 7 bases. The CDR3 runs 14 residues. Germline V gene data show CDR1 as SEHNR and CDR2 as FQNEAQ (reference sequence). J was trimmed by 5 bases and V by 4 bases; bases with no gene match: 8. This chain's CDR3 is CASSSLGTVDEQYF. The CDR3 DNA is TGTGCCAGCAGCTCCTTAGGGACAGTCGACGAGCAGTACTTC.

This clonotype was picked up many times. The rearrangement links TRBV7-3 to TRBJ2-2; the match to TRBD2 covers 7 bases. The CDR3 has 15 amino acids. The V gene end was trimmed by 0 bases and the J gene end by 4 bases; junction bases not matched to a gene: 2. Germline V CDR1 and CDR2: SGHTA, FQGTGA. The CDR3 DNA is TGTGCCAGCAGCTTAACGGCTAGCGGCACCGGGGAGCTGTTTTTT. Translation gives CASSLTASGTGELFF. Using reference TRBV7-3 and TRBJ2-2 for the parts outside the CDR3, the full variable domain is GAGVSQTPSNKVTEKGKYVELRCDPISGHTALYWYRQSLGQGPEFLIYFQGTGAADDSGLPNDRFFAVRPEGSVSTLKIQRTERGDSAVYLCASSLTASGTGELFFGEGSRLTVL.

This clonotype was seen many times. This sequence joins TRBV29-1 and TRBJ2-7; tentatively, D is TRBD1 (6 bases). The CDR3 loop spans 11 amino acids. V shed 7 bases and J shed 5 bases, with 12 bases lying between them. Germline V gene lookup returns CDR1 SQVTM and CDR2 ANQGSEA. CDR3 amino acids: CSGGGFHEQYF. Here the CDR3 DNA reads TGCAGCGGAGGGGGATTCCACGAGCAGTACTTC.

As concerns this clonotype: A clone one base away is much larger, so this may be a read error. The rearrangement joins TRBV20-1 to TRBJ2-3; D may match TRBD1 or TRBD2 (5 bases each). In germline, CDR1 is DFQATT, CDR2 SNEGSKA (reference sequence). CDR3 length: 13 amino acids. CDR3 in amino acids: CSSRRQGPDTQYF. CDR3 in DNA: TGCAGTTCTAGGAGGCAGGGCCCAGATACGCAGTATTTT.

In regard to this clonotype: Its ends do not fully match the called genes, so a read error is possible. The rearrangement joins TRBV7-7 to TRBJ2-2; D is possibly TRBD1 or TRBD2 (6 bases each). This CDR3 spans 15 amino acids. Germline loops: CDR1 SSHAT, CDR2 FNYEAQ (reference sequence). The CDR3 bases are TGTGCTAGCAGCACGGCGGAGGGGGTTACCGGGGAGCTGTTTTTT. Translation gives CASSTAEGVTGELFF.

This clonotype was recorded many times. J is TRBJ1-5 and V is TRBV19, with D maybe TRBD1 (5 bases). Germline V gene data show CDR1 as LNHDA and CDR2 as SQIVND (reference sequence). This CDR3 spans 13 amino acids. V dropped 10 bases and J dropped 3 bases, with 13 bases sitting between them. The CDR3 sequence: CATSRGHNQPQHF. The CDR3 region has the DNA TGTGCCACCTCCCGGGGCCACAATCAGCCCCAGCATTTT.

This clonotype came up a few times. The chain couples TRBV9 to TRBJ2-1; D unclear. The V gene's germline CDR1 is SGDLS and CDR2 YYNGEE. The CDR3 runs to 12 residues. The V gene lost 0 bases and the J gene lost 7 bases, with 5 bases spanning the gap. The CDR3, as DNA: TGTGCCAGCAGCGTAGAAAGAAATGAGCAGTTCTTC. Translation gives CASSVERNEQFF. Based on the CDR3 plus reference TRBV9 and TRBJ2-1, the full variable domain is DSGVTQTPKHLITATGQRVTLRCSPRSGDLSVYWYQQSLDQGLQFLIQYYNGEERAKGNILERFSAQQFPDLHSELNLSSLELGDSALYFCASSVERNEQFFGPGTRLTVL.

This chain joins TRBV28 and TRBJ1-1; 7 bases fit TRBD1. After removal of 5 bases from V and 6 bases from J, the junction contained 12 bases not matched to a gene. Germline V lookup: CDR1 MDHEN, CDR2 SYDVKM. The CDR3 has 15 amino acids. The CDR3 is CASSPPRGRRAEAFF. The CDR3 DNA reads as TGTGCCAGCAGTCCCCCAAGGGGGCGAAGAGCTGAAGCTTTCTTT.

V is TRBV5-6 and J is TRBJ2-3; TRBD2 aligns across 11 bases. There are 17 residues in the CDR3. Trimming removed 0 bases from V and 6 bases from J; junction bases left unmatched: 9. Germline CDR1 reads SGHDT; CDR2 reads YYEEEE. CDR3 DNA: TGTGCCAGCAGCTTGGCCCCAACTAGCGGGAGACCGGATACGCAGTATTTT. It is translated as CASSLAPTSGRPDTQYF.

The chain carries TRBV5-5 and TRBJ2-3, with 9 bases matching TRBD2. The CDR3 is 16 residues long. The V gene's germline CDR1 is SGHKS and CDR2 YYEKEE (reference sequence). The V and J ends lost 4 bases and 4 bases, in that order; junction bases with no gene match: 10. CDR3 sequence (DNA): TGTGCCAGCAGCCCGGGATTAGCGGGAGTATCAGATACGCAGTATTTT. Its protein is CASSPGLAGVSDTQYF. The whole variable domain, remainder taken from reference TRBV5-5 and TRBJ2-3, is DAGVTQSPTHLIKTRGQQVTLRCSPISGHKSVSWYQQVLGQGPQFIFQYYEKEERGRGNFPDRFSARQFPNYSSELNVNALLLGDSALYLCASSPGLAGVSDTQYFGPGTRLTVL.

The V gene is TRBV9, the J gene TRBJ2-2, with D unclear. Germline values: CDR1 SGDLS, CDR2 YYNGEE. The CDR3 has 15 residues. Trimming left V 0 bases short and J 8 bases short, with 14 bases between. CDR3 coding DNA: TGTGCCAGCAGCGTAGATTTGCGAGTGAGTGGGGAGCTGTTTTTT. Amino acids: CASSVDLRVSGELFF.

This chain joins TRBV10-3 and TRBJ2-1, with TRBD2 matching 8 bases. Germline V gene sequence: CDR1 ENHRY, CDR2 SYGVKD. The trim removed 9 bases at V and 2 bases at J, leaving 3 bases unmatched. The CDR3 is made up of 13 amino acids. This CDR3 reads CAIREGAYNEQFF. In DNA form, the CDR3 reads TGTGCCATACGGGAGGGAGCCTACAATGAGCAGTTCTTC.

The V and J genes are TRBV7-3 and TRBJ2-1; 11 nucleotides match TRBD2. CDR1 and CDR2 (germline): SGHTA, FQGTGA. CDR3 length equals 15 residues. Unmatched junction bases numbered 5, after V lost 1 base and J lost 9 bases. CDR3 sequence reads: CASSLMTSGTGEQFF. The CDR3 bases are TGTGCCAGCAGCTTAATGACTAGCGGGACGGGTGAGCAGTTCTTC.

This clonotype was detected many times. In nucleotides, the CDR3 is TGTGCCAGCAGTCCCTGGGGGACAGGGGGCAATCAGCCCCAGCATTTT. It yields the protein CASSPWGTGGNQPQHF. The V call is TRBV27, the J call TRBJ1-5; TRBD1 aligns across 10 bases. Looked up from germline, CDR1 is MNHEY and CDR2 is SMNVEV (reference sequence). Trimming at V came to 5 bases and at J to 2 bases, leaving 6 bases not matched to a gene. The CDR3 totals 16 residues.

The sample holds a few counts of this clonotype. V is TRBV6-5 and J is TRBJ2-7; D is uncertain. The CDR3 covers 13 residues. The V end lost 5 bases, the J end lost 7 bases, and 15 bases lay between the germline ends. Germline loops: CDR1 MNHEY, CDR2 SVGAGI. The CDR3 DNA is TGTGCCAGCAGTCCACCCCACCGCAGGGAGCAGTACTTC. Translation gives CASSPPHRREQYF.